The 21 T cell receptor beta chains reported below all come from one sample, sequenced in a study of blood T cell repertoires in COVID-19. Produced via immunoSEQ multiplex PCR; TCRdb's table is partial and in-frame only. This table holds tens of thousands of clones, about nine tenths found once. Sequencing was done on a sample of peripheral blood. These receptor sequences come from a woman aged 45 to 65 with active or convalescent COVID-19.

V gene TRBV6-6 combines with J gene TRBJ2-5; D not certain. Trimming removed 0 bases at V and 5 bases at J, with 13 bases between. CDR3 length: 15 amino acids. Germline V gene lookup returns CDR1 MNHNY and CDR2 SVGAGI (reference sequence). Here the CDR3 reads CASSYSRQKEETQYF. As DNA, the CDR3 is TGTGCCAGCAGTTACTCGCGGCAGAAAGAGGAGACCCAGTACTTC.

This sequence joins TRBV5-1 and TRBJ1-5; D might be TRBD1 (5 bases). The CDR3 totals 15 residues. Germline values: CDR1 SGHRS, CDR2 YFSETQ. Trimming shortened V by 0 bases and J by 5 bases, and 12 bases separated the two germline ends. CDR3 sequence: CASSLAGARDQPQHF. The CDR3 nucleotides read TGCGCCAGCAGCTTGGCCGGAGCCAGGGATCAGCCCCAGCATTTT. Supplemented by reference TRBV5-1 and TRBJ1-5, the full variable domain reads KAGVTQTPRYLIKTRGQQVTLSCSPISGHRSVSWYQQTPGQGLQFLFEYFSETQRNKGNFPGRFSGRQFSNSRSEMNVSTLELGDSALYLCASSLAGARDQPQHFGDGTRLSIL.

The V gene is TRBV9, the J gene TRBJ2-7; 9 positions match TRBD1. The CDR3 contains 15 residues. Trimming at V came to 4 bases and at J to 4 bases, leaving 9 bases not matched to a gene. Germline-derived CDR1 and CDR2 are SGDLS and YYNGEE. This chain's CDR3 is CASSFSDRGLYEQYF. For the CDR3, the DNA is TGTGCCAGCAGCTTCTCCGACAGGGGGTTATACGAGCAGTACTTC.

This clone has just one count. DNA of the CDR3: TGTGCCACCAGTGATACAACTAGCGGGAGTTTGGAGACCCAGTACTTC. Its translation: CATSDTTSGSLETQYF. The chain has TRBV24-1 and TRBJ2-5; 11 bases agree with TRBD2. The ends lost 3 bases at V and 5 bases at J; junction bases unmatched: 7. Germline V gene data show CDR1 as KGHDR and CDR2 as SFDVKD. This CDR3 is built from 16 residues.

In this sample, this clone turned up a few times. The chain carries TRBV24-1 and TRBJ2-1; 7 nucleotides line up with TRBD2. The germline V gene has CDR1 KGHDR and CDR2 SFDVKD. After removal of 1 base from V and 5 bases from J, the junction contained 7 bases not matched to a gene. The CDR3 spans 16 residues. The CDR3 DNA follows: TGTGCCACCAGTGATTTAGGAACTAGCGCTAACAATGAGCAGTTCTTC. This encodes CATSDLGTSANNEQFF.

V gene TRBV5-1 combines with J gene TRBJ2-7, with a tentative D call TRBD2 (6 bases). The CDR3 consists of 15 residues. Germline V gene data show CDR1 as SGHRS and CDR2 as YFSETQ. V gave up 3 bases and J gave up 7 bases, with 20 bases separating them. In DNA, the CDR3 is TGCGCCAGCAGCTCCTCCGGGACTCCGCTGGGTGAGCAGTACTTC. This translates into CASSSSGTPLGEQYF.

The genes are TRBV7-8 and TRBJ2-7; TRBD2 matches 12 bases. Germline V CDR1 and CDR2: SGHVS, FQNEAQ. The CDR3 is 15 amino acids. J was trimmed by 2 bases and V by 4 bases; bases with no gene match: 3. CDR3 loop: CASSSSGRATYEQYF. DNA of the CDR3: TGTGCCAGCAGCTCTAGCGGGAGGGCCACCTACGAGCAGTACTTC.

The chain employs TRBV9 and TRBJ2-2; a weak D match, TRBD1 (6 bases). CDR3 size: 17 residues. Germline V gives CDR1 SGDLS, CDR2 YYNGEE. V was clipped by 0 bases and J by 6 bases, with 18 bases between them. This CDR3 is CASSVGGGASKAGELFF. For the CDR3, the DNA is TGTGCCAGCAGCGTAGGAGGGGGTGCTAGTAAGGCCGGGGAGCTGTTTTTT. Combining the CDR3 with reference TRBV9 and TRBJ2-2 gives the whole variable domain DSGVTQTPKHLITATGQRVTLRCSPRSGDLSVYWYQQSLDQGLQFLIQYYNGEERAKGNILERFSAQQFPDLHSELNLSSLELGDSALYFCASSVGGGASKAGELFFGEGSRLTVL.

The CDR3 DNA reads TGTGCCAGCAAGAGGGGACAGCAGAGCTCCTACGAGCAGTACTTC. This codes for CASKRGQQSSYEQYF. This chain joins TRBV27 and TRBJ2-7; 7 nucleotides align to TRBD1. Germline CDR1 and CDR2: MNHEY and SMNVEV (reference sequence). The CDR3 is made up of 15 amino acids. With 7 bases clipped from V and 0 bases from J, the junction kept 9 bases outside the gene matches.

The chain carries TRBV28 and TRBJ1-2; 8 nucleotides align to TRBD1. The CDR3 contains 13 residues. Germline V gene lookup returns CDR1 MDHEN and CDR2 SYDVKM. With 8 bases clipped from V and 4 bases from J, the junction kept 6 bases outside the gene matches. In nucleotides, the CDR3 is TGTGCCAGCCTGGACAGGGTTGGCTATGGCTACACCTTC. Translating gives CASLDRVGYGYTF.

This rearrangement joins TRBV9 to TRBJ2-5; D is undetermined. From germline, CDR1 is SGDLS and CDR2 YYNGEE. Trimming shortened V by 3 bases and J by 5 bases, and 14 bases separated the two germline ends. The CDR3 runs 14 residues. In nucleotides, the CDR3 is TGTGCCAGCAGCGCCGTTGGCCTGTGGGAGACCCAGTACTTC. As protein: CASSAVGLWETQYF.

CDR3 sequence reads: CASRPQGGNAEAFF. The DNA of the CDR3 is TGTGCCAGCAGACCCCAAGGAGGCAACGCTGAAGCTTTCTTT. The V gene is TRBV11-2, the J gene TRBJ1-1; D is unresolved. The V and J ends lost 6 bases and 6 bases respectively, with 17 bases between them. Germline V lookup: CDR1 SGHAT, CDR2 FQNNGV. This CDR3 region has 14 residues.

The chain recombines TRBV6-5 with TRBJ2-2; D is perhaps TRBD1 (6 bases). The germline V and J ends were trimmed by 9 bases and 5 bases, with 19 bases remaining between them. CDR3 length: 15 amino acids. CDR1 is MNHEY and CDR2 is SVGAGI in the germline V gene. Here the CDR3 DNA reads TGTGCCAGTTCTATCAGGGGCGTGGATACCGGGGAGCTGTTTTTT. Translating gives CASSIRGVDTGELFF.

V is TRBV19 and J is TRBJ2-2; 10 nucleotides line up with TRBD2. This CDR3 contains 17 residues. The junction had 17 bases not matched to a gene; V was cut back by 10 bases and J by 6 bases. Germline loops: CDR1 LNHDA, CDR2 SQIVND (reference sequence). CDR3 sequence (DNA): TGTGCCACCGATGGGGGCTTAAGCGGGAGGGCCGCCGGGGAGCTGTTTTTT. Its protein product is CATDGGLSGRAAGELFF. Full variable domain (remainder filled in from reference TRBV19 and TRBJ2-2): DGGITQSPKYLFRKEGQNVTLSCEQNLNHDAMYWYRQDPGQGLRLIYYSQIVNDFQKGDIAEGYSVSREKKESFPLTVTSAQKNPTAFYLCATDGGLSGRAAGELFFGEGSRLTVL.

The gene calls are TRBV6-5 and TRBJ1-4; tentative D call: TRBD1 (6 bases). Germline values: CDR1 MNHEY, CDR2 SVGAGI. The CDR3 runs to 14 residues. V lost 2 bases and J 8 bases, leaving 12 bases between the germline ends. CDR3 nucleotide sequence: TGTGCCAGCAGTTACGGCGGGGGCGAGGAAAAACTGTTTTTT. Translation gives CASSYGGGEEKLFF.

Here the CDR3 reads CASSPGTASPLHF. CDR3 in DNA: TGTGCCAGCAGCCCGGGGACAGCTTCACCCCTCCACTTT. The rearrangement joins TRBV7-3 to TRBJ1-6; TRBD1 matches 7 bases. This CDR3 is built from 13 residues. Losses at the gene ends were 5 bases for V and 9 bases for J; bases not matched to a gene: 4. Germline V CDR1 and CDR2: SGHTA, FQGTGA.

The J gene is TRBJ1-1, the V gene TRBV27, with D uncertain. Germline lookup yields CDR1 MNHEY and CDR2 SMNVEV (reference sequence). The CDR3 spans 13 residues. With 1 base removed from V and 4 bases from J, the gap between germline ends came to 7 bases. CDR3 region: CASSLFQSTEAFF. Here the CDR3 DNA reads TGTGCCAGCAGTTTATTTCAGTCCACTGAAGCTTTCTTT.

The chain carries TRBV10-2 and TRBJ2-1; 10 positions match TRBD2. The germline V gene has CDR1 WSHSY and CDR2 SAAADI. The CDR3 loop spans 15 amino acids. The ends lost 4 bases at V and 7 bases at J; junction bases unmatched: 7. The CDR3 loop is CASSVGLAGVNEQFF. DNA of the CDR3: TGCGCCAGCAGTGTAGGGCTAGCGGGAGTGAATGAGCAGTTCTTC.

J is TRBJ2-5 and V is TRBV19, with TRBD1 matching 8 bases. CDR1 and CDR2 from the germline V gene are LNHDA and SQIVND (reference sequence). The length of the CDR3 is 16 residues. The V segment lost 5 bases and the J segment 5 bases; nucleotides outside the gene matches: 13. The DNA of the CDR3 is TGTGCCAGTAGTCCCCAGAAGTCAGGGGGCGGTGAGACCCAGTACTTC. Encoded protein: CASSPQKSGGGETQYF.

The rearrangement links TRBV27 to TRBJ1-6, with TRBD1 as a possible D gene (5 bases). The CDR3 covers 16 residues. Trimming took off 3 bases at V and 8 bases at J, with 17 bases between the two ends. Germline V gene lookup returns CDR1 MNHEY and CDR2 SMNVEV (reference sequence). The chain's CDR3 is CASSFATGGWDSPLHF. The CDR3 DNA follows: TGTGCCAGCAGTTTCGCAACCGGGGGTTGGGATTCACCCCTCCACTTT.

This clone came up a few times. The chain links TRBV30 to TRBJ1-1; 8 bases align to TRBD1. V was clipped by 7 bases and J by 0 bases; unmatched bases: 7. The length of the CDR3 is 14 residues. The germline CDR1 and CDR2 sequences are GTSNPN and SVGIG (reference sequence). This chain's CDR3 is CAFSGGLMNTEAFF. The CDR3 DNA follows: TGTGCCTTCTCAGGGGGCCTTATGAACACTGAAGCTTTCTTT.